This T cell receptor beta chain was retrieved from a study of T cell repertoires in cytomegalovirus infection. TCRdb re-derived calls from the reads in MiXCR, one entry per CDR3 protein. The sample holds 900,000 to 950,000 distinct CDR3 sequences, about a third seen once. The V and J ends lost 2 bases and 0 bases, in that order; junction bases with no gene match: 11. The germline CDR1 and CDR2 sequences are MDHEN and SYDVKM. The CDR3 loop spans 20 amino acids. With regard to this clonotype: Its antigen remains unidentified.

The TCR was taken from a human donor in good health (CMV status not recorded). Some clones in this sample may be carry-over from other donors' samples. Sequencing was performed on cultured CD8+ T cells from PBMCs, taken from culture after CMV antigen stimulation. V gene TRBV28 combines with J gene TRBJ2-2; TRBD2 aligns across 11 bases. For the CDR3, the DNA is TGTGCCAGCAGTTTAGGCCCCTTTAGCGGGGGGGAATCGAACACCGGGGAGCTGTTTTTT. Its protein is CASSLGPFSGGESNTGELFF.